The following is a T cell receptor (beta chain) sequence with its context. As yet, its antigen is unknown. The sample belongs to a study of T cells in Graves' hyperthyroidism and ophthalmopathy. Clinical symptoms, serum thyroxine and TRAb, thyroid ultrasound and orbital computed tomography were used for the diagnoses. Germline CDR1 is SGHVS and CDR2 is FNYEAQ. The CDR3 is 17 residues long. The TCR beta CDR3 regions underwent amplification using RNA transcripts as the source. Initially, a first-round RT-PCR of the TCR CDR3 employed the HTBI primer set. TCRdb recomputed calls from the multiplex PCR reads with MiXCR, one row per CDR3 protein. The repertoire consists of a few hundred thousand distinct CDR3 sequences, with roughly 46% occurring once and the leading ten covering around 8%. Overall study results and limits: Model-based prediction identified ophthalmopathy a median about 6.8 months prior to its onset. Among clonotypes expanded in thyroid above 0.001, most were also found in blood.

The sequenced material came from peripheral blood or thyroid tissue (not recorded which). The V call is TRBV7-6, the J call TRBJ1-5; TRBD2 aligns across 13 bases. The J call may be in error: the DNA end matches TRBJ2-3 better. The receptor's source is a woman aged 18-29 years with Graves' hyperthyroidism. Here the CDR3 reads CASNPGLAGTSTDTQYF. As DNA, the CDR3 is TGTGCCAGCAACCCGGGACTAGCGGGAACTAGCACAGATACGCAGTATTTT.